This TCR beta chain was observed in a study of identical twins. This CDR3 comprises 12 residues. Deletions cut 0 bases from V and 7 bases from J, with 8 bases between. The germline gives CDR1 SGHRS, CDR2 YFSETQ. Unique molecular identifiers were present on the cDNA, which also gained a universal primer site by template switching. TCRdb recomputed calls from the 5' RACE reads with MiXCR, one row per CDR3 protein. The sample gives around 690,000 distinct CDR3 sequences, over 20% of which show up once; over 4% is in the top ten. These data also formed part of another study, on T cells expressing NK-cell markers. Per that paper: Investigators obtained TCR beta repertoires from sorted CD3+CD56+NKG2C+, CD3+CD56+NKG2C- and CD3+CD56-NKG2C+ T cells. Seven sequenced donors out of eight were HCMV-seropositive, one seronegative.

Sequenced sample: PBMCs. The chain links TRBV5-1 to TRBJ2-7; possible D gene TRBD2, 6 bases. The clonotype comes from a woman aged 18-29 years in good health. The CDR3 nucleotides are TGCGCCAGCAGCTTGGACGCGGGGGAGCAGTACTTC. Translated: CASSLDAGEQYF.